This TCR beta chain came from a study of blood T cells in healthy people across ages. Approximately 10 milliliters of peripheral blood were drawn from each donor into EDTA-treated tubes. As regards this clonotype: Its specificity is unknown. Relative to the germline gene, one junction end is altered; a read error may explain this.

The CDR3 has 14 residues. Germline CDR1 SGHTA, CDR2 FQGNSA. Primers used in a second PCR of about 6 to 11 cycles were a sample-barcoded 5' primer and a J-beta primer mix. In TCRdb, the 5' RACE reads were re-called with MiXCR into one record per CDR3 protein. The sample records approximately 1,700,000 distinct CDR3 sequences, roughly two fifths being singletons. Study-level points and caveats: Total diversity from one million sequenced T cells was likely underestimated. Donor CMV status was unknown, possibly confounding expanded clonotype changes.

Sequencing was performed on blood. This chain links TRBV7-2 with TRBJ2-3; D call uncertain. The clonotype comes from a human donor in good health. CDR3 DNA: TGTGCCAGCAGCTCCGGACCAGGCACAGATATGCAGTATTTT. Amino acid sequence: CASSSGPGTDMQYF.